This T cell receptor beta chain was identified during a study of blood T cell repertoires in COVID-19. Study-level information: COVID-19 samples collected from the United States, Italy and Spain covered acute and convalescent phases. PBMCs, B-cell-depleted T cells, or T cells were the source of the cDNA or gDNA that made up the material.

Original data processing: Reference gene primer amplification yielded estimated nucleated cell counts. Libraries were prepared by immunoSEQ multiplex PCR; TCRdb keeps only in-frame clonotypes and omits some of them. That table gives V, J and clone size, and the DNA gave D and trimming. Of 65,000 to 85,000 clones in the sample, about 68% were seen once. The clonotype originates from a man aged 45 to 65 with active or convalescent COVID-19. Sequenced material: peripheral blood.

The CDR3 sequence is CAISESTDFSYEQYF. The CDR3 DNA sequence: TGTGCCATCAGTGAGTCAACCGACTTCTCCTACGAGCAGTACTTC. The rearrangement uses TRBV10-3 and TRBJ2-7; D unresolved. The CDR3 consists of 15 residues. Trimming took off 0 bases at V and 0 bases at J, with 9 bases between the two ends. CDR1 is ENHRY, CDR2 SYGVKD, per germline.